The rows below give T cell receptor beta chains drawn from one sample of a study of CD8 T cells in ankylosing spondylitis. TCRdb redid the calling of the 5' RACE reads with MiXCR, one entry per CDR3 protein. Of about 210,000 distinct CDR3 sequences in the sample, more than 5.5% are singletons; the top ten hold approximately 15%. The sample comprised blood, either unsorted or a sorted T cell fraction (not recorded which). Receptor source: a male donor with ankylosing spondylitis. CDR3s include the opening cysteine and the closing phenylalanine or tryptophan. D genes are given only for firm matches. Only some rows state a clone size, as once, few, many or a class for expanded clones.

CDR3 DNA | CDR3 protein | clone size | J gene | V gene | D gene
TGCGCCACAGCCAAGAGGGGGCAAGGGTTCTACGAGCAGTACTTC | CATAKRGQGFYEQYF | NA | TRBJ2-7 | TRBV4-1 | TRBD1
TGTGCCAGCAACACAGGGACAACCCTTAACTACGAGCAGTACTTC | CASNTGTTLNYEQYF | many | TRBJ2-7 | TRBV6-2/TRBV6-3 | NA
TGTGCCAGCAGCCAGAGACAGTACCTCACAGATACGCAGTATTTT | CASSQRQYLTDTQYF | many | TRBJ2-3 | TRBV5-6 | NA
TGTGCCAGCAGCTTAGGAGCGGGATCCCACGAGCAGTACTTC | CASSLGAGSHEQYF | many | TRBJ2-7 | TRBV11-2 | TRBD2
TGCGCCAGCAGCCAAGATGGGCCATTTAGGGGTTCGAACACCGGGGAGCTGTTTTTT | CASSQDGPFRGSNTGELFF | NA | TRBJ2-2 | TRBV4-3 | NA
TGTGCCAGCAGTCCCCAGTTAGGGAGTGGCTACACCTTC | CASSPQLGSGYTF | NA | TRBJ1-2 | TRBV12-3/TRBV12-4 | NA
TGTGCTAGCAGCCCCGGGATGCACCAAGAGACCCAGTACTTC | CASSPGMHQETQYF | NA | TRBJ2-5 | TRBV7-7 | NA
TGTGCCAGCAGCACCCTCTCCGGCAGGGAGAATGAAAAACTGTTTTTT | CASSTLSGRENEKLFF | NA | TRBJ1-4 | TRBV7-9 | NA
TGCGCCAGCAGTAGGGGGCTGGTGACTGAAGCTTTCTTT | CASSRGLVTEAFF | many | TRBJ1-1 | TRBV10-1 | TRBD1
TGTGCCAGCAGGGCGGGATTGGGCTACGAGCAGTACTTC | CASRAGLGYEQYF | many | TRBJ2-7 | TRBV7-9 | NA
TGTGCCAGCAGCTCCCCCTATGGGCATGAGCAGTTCTTC | CASSSPYGHEQFF | NA | TRBJ2-1 | TRBV7-9 | NA
TGTGCCAGCAGTTACGGACAGCCGGGTTTGACCAAAAACATTCAGTACTTC | CASSYGQPGLTKNIQYF | many | TRBJ2-4 | TRBV6-5 | NA
TGCAGCGTTACAGGGGATGGCTACACCTTC | CSVTGDGYTF | many | TRBJ1-2 | TRBV29-1 | TRBD1
TGCGCCAGCAGCCAGAGGACCCTAGGCTATGGCTACACCTTC | CASSQRTLGYGYTF | many | TRBJ1-2 | TRBV4-1 | NA
TGTGCCAGCAGTACTACGTCCATTGGAGAGCAGTACTTC | CASSTTSIGEQYF | many | TRBJ2-7 | TRBV27 | NA
TGCAGTGCTAGAGTAAGGCTAGCGTGGGAGACCCAGTACTTC | CSARVRLAWETQYF | many | TRBJ2-5 | TRBV20-1 | NA
TGCGCCAGCAGCCAAGAGTCGTCAGGGACTGAAGCTTTCTTT | CASSQESSGTEAFF | NA | TRBJ1-1 | TRBV4-3 | NA
TGTGCCACCAGCAGAGACATGGGACTAGCCCAATACAATGAGCAGTTCTTC | CATSRDMGLAQYNEQFF | many | TRBJ2-1 | TRBV15 | TRBD2
TGTGCCAGCAGTTGGGCGAGACATCAAGAGACCCAGTACTTC | CASSWARHQETQYF | many | TRBJ2-5 | TRBV28 | NA
TGCGCCAGCAGCCAAGTCGGGTCGGGGCTTAATCAGCCCCAGCATTTT | CASSQVGSGLNQPQHF | NA | TRBJ1-5 | TRBV4-1 | NA
TGCAGCGTTTTAGGGTCAAACGAGCAGTACTTC | CSVLGSNEQYF | few | TRBJ2-7 | TRBV29-1 | NA
TGTGCCAGCGGCCCCGACAGCATCTACGAGCAGTACTTC | CASGPDSIYEQYF | many | TRBJ2-7 | TRBV2 | NA
TGTGCCAAAAGGACCGCTGCCAATGAAAAACTGTTTTTT | CAKRTAANEKLFF | few | TRBJ1-4 | TRBV2 | NA
TGTGCCAGTAGTATGGAGCTGGGCGCTGAAGCTTTCTTT | CASSMELGAEAFF | many | TRBJ1-1 | TRBV19 | NA